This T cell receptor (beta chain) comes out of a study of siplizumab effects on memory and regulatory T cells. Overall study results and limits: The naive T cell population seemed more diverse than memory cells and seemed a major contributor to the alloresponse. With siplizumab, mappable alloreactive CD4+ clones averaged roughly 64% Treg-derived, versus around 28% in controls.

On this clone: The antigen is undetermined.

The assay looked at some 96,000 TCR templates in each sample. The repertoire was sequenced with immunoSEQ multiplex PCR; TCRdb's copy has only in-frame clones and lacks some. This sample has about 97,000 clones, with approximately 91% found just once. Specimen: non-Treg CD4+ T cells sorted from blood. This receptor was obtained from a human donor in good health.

The CDR3 is CASSRLSGSSTDTQYF. Written as DNA, the CDR3 is TGTGCCAGTAGCCGCCTGAGTGGCTCGAGCACAGATACGCAGTATTTT. This chain connects TRBV19 to TRBJ2-3; the D is unclear. The CDR3 sequence is 16 residues long. Trimming left V 6 bases short and J 0 bases short, with 16 bases between. Germline-derived CDR1 and CDR2 are LNHDA and SQIVND (reference sequence).